This TCR beta chain comes out of a study of regulatory T cells in long-lasting Graves disease. CDR1 and CDR2 from the germline V gene are MDHEN and SYDVKM. The V gene lost 5 bases and the J gene lost 0 bases, with 16 bases spanning the gap. The CDR3 has 16 amino acids. Assembly of TCR beta libraries relied on iRepertoire HTBI primers together with Arm-PCR of CDR3 regions. TCRdb reprocessed the multiplex PCR reads via MiXCR and lists one record per CDR3 protein. The sample records approximately 290,000 distinct CDR3 sequences, roughly a fifth being singletons. Study-level points and caveats: TCR diversity was lower in persistent Graves' patients (versus newly diagnosed ones). Patients with persistent disease showed a bias toward TRBV28, TRBJ1-2 and TRBJ2-5. The persistent group shared fewer than 3,500 public clonotypes, more than the approximately 1,000 shared by new patients.

As regards this clonotype: Its antigen is unidentified.

Sample time point: persistent/refractory GD, antithyroid drugs over 5 years with positive TRAb. From RNA extracted from PBMCs, the TCR library was made. Sequenced here: peripheral blood mononuclear cells (PBMCs), sampled when the disease was refractory, from a patient treated with antithyroid drugs. This chain links TRBV28 with TRBJ1-1; a weak D match, TRBD1 (5 bases). The TCR comes from a female donor with Graves disease. CDR3 loop: CASSLYRLGMNTEAFF. CDR3 nucleotides: TGTGCCAGCAGTCTATACAGGCTGGGCATGAACACTGAAGCTTTCTTT.